Shown below are 21 T cell receptor beta chains from a single sample sequenced in a study of blood T cells in healthy people across ages. A sample-barcoded 5' primer and a J-beta primer mix were used in a second PCR of about 6 to 11 cycles. TCRdb fed the 5' RACE reads into MiXCR, producing one record per CDR3 protein. Of about 900,000 distinct CDR3 sequences listed, about 59% are singletons. The sequenced sample was blood. Source of these receptors: a man aged 25-40 years in good health.

Note on this clonotype: A junction end diverges from the germline sequence, so it may reflect a read error. The rearrangement joins TRBV7-7 to TRBJ2-5; 10 bases match TRBD1. CDR3 length: 16 amino acids. CDR1 is SSHAT, CDR2 FNYEAQ, per germline (reference sequence). The CDR3 sequence is CASSLLGQGTGETQYF. The CDR3 nucleotides are TGTGCTAGCAGCTTACTGGGACAGGGGACCGGTGAGACCCAGTACTTC.

The chain's CDR3 is CASSQETANSPLHF. In DNA form, the CDR3 reads TGTGCCAGCAGCCAAGAGACAGCCAATTCACCCCTCCACTTT. The rearrangement uses TRBV4-2 and TRBJ1-6; tentative D call: TRBD1 (5 bases). The germline V and J ends were trimmed by 0 bases and 7 bases, with 7 bases remaining between them. The germline gives CDR1 LGHNA, CDR2 YNFKEQ. CDR3 length: 14 residues.

This clonotype occurred a few times. V and J are TRBV4-2 and TRBJ2-1; no clear D. Trimming removed 0 bases from V and 3 bases from J, with 9 bases in between. The germline V gene encodes CDR1 LGHNA and CDR2 YNFKEQ. The CDR3 loop spans 15 amino acids. CDR3 residues: CASSQELVNYNEQFF. CDR3 in DNA: TGTGCCAGCAGCCAAGAGCTTGTCAACTACAATGAGCAGTTCTTC.

The chain links TRBV10-3 to TRBJ2-1; D is ambiguous. Germline V gene lookup returns CDR1 ENHRY and CDR2 SYGVKD. V was clipped by 0 bases and J by 5 bases, with 8 bases between them. The CDR3 covers 14 residues. CDR3 loop: CAISESKGDNEQFF. CDR3 nucleotides: TGTGCCATCAGTGAGTCAAAGGGTGACAATGAGCAGTTCTTC.

The J gene is TRBJ2-7, the V gene TRBV18, with TRBD1 matching over 9 bases. Germline values: CDR1 KGHSH, CDR2 LQKENI. The CDR3 length is 14 residues. Trimming took 3 bases from V and 5 from J; bases not matched to a gene: 5. CDR3: CASSPGTGIDEQYF. CDR3 in DNA: TGTGCCAGCTCACCCGGGACAGGGATCGACGAGCAGTACTTC. The full variable domain, with the rest looked up from reference TRBV18 and TRBJ2-7, is NAGVMQNPRHLVRRRGQEARLRCSPMKGHSHVYWYRQLPEEGLKFMVYLQKENIIDESGMPKERFSAEFPKEGPSILRIQQVVRGDSAAYFCASSPGTGIDEQYFGPGTRLTVT.

The genes are TRBV4-3 and TRBJ2-4; 11 bases fit TRBD2. The length of the CDR3 is 18 residues. CDR1 is LGHNA and CDR2 is YSLEER in the germline V gene. Losses at the gene ends were 1 base for V and 0 bases for J; bases not matched to a gene: 5. DNA for the CDR3: TGCGCCAGCAGCCAAGTTAGCGGGGGGGCCGTAGCCAAAAACATTCAGTACTTC. Protein product: CASSQVSGGAVAKNIQYF.

The chain joins TRBV6-2 or TRBV6-3 to TRBJ2-7; D unresolved. The germline gives CDR1 MNHEY, CDR2 SVGEGT. The CDR3 loop spans 14 amino acids. Between the trimmed V and J ends, which lost 3 bases and 2 bases, there was a span of 11 bases. CDR3 in amino acids: CASSYTAGPYEQYF. The CDR3 DNA is TGTGCCAGCAGTTATACGGCAGGTCCCTACGAGCAGTACTTC.

Notes on this clonotype: Just one base apart from a much larger clone, this may be a read error. V gene TRBV6-4 combines with J gene TRBJ1-1, with a weak D call TRBD1 (6 bases). Germline V CDR1 and CDR2: MRHNA, SNTAGT. The CDR3 totals 15 residues. The CDR3 bases are TGTGTCAGCAGTGACCGTCCCGACAGGAGCGATGAAGCTTTCTTT. Translation: CVSSDRPDRSDEAFF.

The V call is TRBV10-3, the J call TRBJ2-7; D is perhaps TRBD1 (5 bases). The germline gives CDR1 ENHRY, CDR2 SYGVKD. V gave up 7 bases and J gave up 1 base, with 17 bases separating them. CDR3 size: 15 residues. The CDR3 DNA reads TGTGCCATCACTGCTGGACAATCCATTTCCTACGAGCAGTACTTC. Amino acids: CAITAGQSISYEQYF.

DNA for the CDR3: TGTGCCAGCAGCTTTCGGCAGGGGGGAACAGATACGCAGTATTTT. Translated: CASSFRQGGTDTQYF. The genes are TRBV5-6 and TRBJ2-3, with a weak D call TRBD1 (7 bases). The V gene lost 2 bases and the J gene lost 3 bases, with 13 bases spanning the gap. The CDR3 is 15 residues long. Germline V gene sequence: CDR1 SGHDT, CDR2 YYEEEE.

This clonotype turned up a few times. CDR3 DNA: TGTGCCAGCAGTTATGGGCAAAATCAGCCCCAGCATTTT. Protein sequence: CASSYGQNQPQHF. This rearrangement joins TRBV6-2 or TRBV6-3 to TRBJ1-5; D is unresolved. Per the germline V gene, CDR1 is MNHEY and CDR2 is SVGEGT. V shed 3 bases and J shed 4 bases, with 7 bases lying between them. This CDR3 has 13 amino acids.

This clonotype was seen a handful of times. The gene calls are TRBV7-2 and TRBJ2-7; TRBD2 might be the D (5 bases). V lost 5 bases and J lost 0, with 11 bases in between. The CDR3 length is 14 residues. Germline loops: CDR1 SGHTA, CDR2 FQGNSA. This CDR3 is CASSIPGTSYEQYF. CDR3 nucleotides: TGTGCCAGCAGCATTCCGGGAACCTCCTACGAGCAGTACTTC.

The CDR3 sequence: CASSQGFSRSPLHF. CDR3 DNA sequence: TGTGCCAGCAGCCAAGGGTTCAGTCGCTCACCCCTCCACTTT. The J gene is TRBJ1-6, the V gene TRBV14; D remains unclear. V was trimmed by 1 base and J by 10 bases, leaving 11 bases between them. The CDR3 consists of 14 residues. The germline V gene has CDR1 SGHDN and CDR2 FVKESK.

DNA for the CDR3: TGTGCCAGCAGCCTATCCCGACAGGTCGGCTATGGCTACACCTTC. Its protein product is CASSLSRQVGYGYTF. The chain has TRBV9 and TRBJ1-2, with a tentative D call TRBD1 (6 bases). CDR1 and CDR2 (germline): SGDLS, YYNGEE. This CDR3 comprises 15 residues. V lost 4 bases and J lost 4, with 17 bases in between.

V gene TRBV4-3 combines with J gene TRBJ2-7, with 9 bases matching TRBD2. In germline, CDR1 is LGHNA, CDR2 YSLEER. This CDR3 is built from 19 residues. The trim removed 0 bases at V and 0 bases at J, leaving 12 bases unmatched. The CDR3 loop is CASSQEAGLAGEISYEQYF. CDR3 nucleotides: TGCGCCAGCAGCCAAGAAGCTGGCTTAGCGGGGGAGATCTCCTACGAGCAGTACTTC.

A few counts support this clonotype. J is TRBJ2-7 and V is TRBV9; no clear D gene. CDR1 and CDR2 (germline): SGDLS, YYNGEE. This CDR3 is 14 amino acids long. V was cut by 0 bases and J by 0 bases, with 7 bases left in between. This chain's CDR3 is CASSVGHLSYEQYF. CDR3 sequence (DNA): TGTGCCAGCAGCGTAGGACACCTCTCCTACGAGCAGTACTTC.

This clonotype was counted a single time. The rearrangement links TRBV20-1 to TRBJ1-2, with D perhaps TRBD1 (6 bases). The CDR3 extends over 15 amino acids. Trimming cost V 0 bases and J 4 bases, with 15 bases left between them. Germline CDR1 is DFQATT and CDR2 is SNEGSKA (reference sequence). CDR3 sequence reads: CSARDSWGRVYGYTF. CDR3 bases: TGCAGTGCTAGAGATTCGTGGGGGCGGGTCTATGGCTACACCTTC.

This clonotype was picked up a small number of times. V gene TRBV9 combines with J gene TRBJ1-2; D is uncertain. Deletions cut 0 bases from V and 1 base from J, with 13 bases between. Germline-derived CDR1 and CDR2 are SGDLS and YYNGEE. The CDR3 has 16 residues. The CDR3 nucleotides are TGTGCCAGCAGCGTAGTAAGTGCAGGCGGTAACTATGGCTACACCTTC. It encodes CASSVVSAGGNYGYTF.

This chain links TRBV12-3 or TRBV12-4 with TRBJ1-2, with 9 bases matching TRBD1. The CDR3 is made up of 15 amino acids. J was trimmed by 8 bases and V by 5 bases; bases with no gene match: 12. The CDR3 DNA sequence: TGTGCCAGCAGTCCAACAGGGGGCGCAGGGTCCGGCTACACCTTC. Translated: CASSPTGGAGSGYTF.

The V gene is TRBV7-2, the J gene TRBJ2-1; TRBD2 matches 9 bases. With V trimmed by 6 bases and J by 3 bases, 9 bases remained unmatched. CDR1 and CDR2 (germline): SGHTA, FQGNSA. The CDR3 is 16 residues long. The CDR3 protein is CASRQALAGSYNEQFF. CDR3 DNA: TGTGCCAGCAGACAAGCCCTAGCGGGGAGCTACAATGAGCAGTTCTTC.

The V and J genes are TRBV3-1 and TRBJ2-1; 16 positions agree with TRBD2. Germline-derived CDR1 and CDR2 are LGHDT and YNNKEL (reference sequence). The CDR3 is 18 amino acids. J was trimmed by 2 bases and V by 4 bases; bases with no gene match: 5. CDR3 sequence: CASSRAGTSGGAYNEQFF. CDR3 sequence (DNA): TGTGCCAGCAGCCGAGCCGGGACTAGCGGGGGGGCCTACAATGAGCAGTTCTTC.